The rows below give T cell receptor beta chains drawn from one sample of a study of T cell changes during pregnancy in multiple sclerosis. Libraries were prepared by immunoSEQ multiplex PCR; TCRdb keeps only in-frame clonotypes and omits some of them. The data hold about 98,000 clones, with roughly nine tenths observed a single time. The specimen comprised peripheral blood, sampled after pregnancy. These TCRs come from a female donor in good health, enrolled as a control in a pregnancy study. Each CDR3 is given with its conserved first and last residue. D genes are given only for firm matches. Only part of the rows carry a size: once, few, many, or a class if the clone is expanded.

clone_size | d_call | j_call | v_call | cdr3_nt | cdr3_aa
- | - | TRBJ2-2 | TRBV7-8 | TGTGCCAGCAGCTCAGACAGGAGGAACACCGGGGAGCTGTTTTTT | CASSSDRRNTGELFF
- | - | TRBJ2-5 | TRBV7-9 | TGTGCCAGCAGCCCAGAATCAGAGACCCAGTACTTC | CASSPESETQYF
- | TRBD1 | TRBJ1-6 | TRBV5-1 | TGCGCCAGCAGCGTGGGGACAGCAATTAATTTTTCACCCCTCCACTTT | CASSVGTAINFSPLHF
- | - | TRBJ1-6 | TRBV7-9 | TGTGCCAGCAGCCCCGGGAACCAGATCAGCTCCTATAATTCACCCCTCCACTTT | CASSPGNQISSYNSPLHF
- | - | TRBJ1-4 | TRBV5-5 | TGTGCCAGCAGCTTAGGACTCCTCGACGAAAAACTGTTTTTT | CASSLGLLDEKLFF
once | TRBD1 | TRBJ1-6 | TRBV2 | TGTGCCAGCAGCGGACAGGGATCCTATAATTCACCCCTCCACTTT | CASSGQGSYNSPLHF
- | - | TRBJ1-3 | TRBV19 | TGTGCCAGTAGTAAGGGAGACTCTGGAAACACCATATATTTT | CASSKGDSGNTIYF
few | - | TRBJ1-1 | TRBV9 | TGTGCCAGCAGTCAGATGAACACTGAAGCTTTCTTT | CASSQMNTEAFF
- | - | TRBJ1-1 | TRBV4-1 | TGCGCCAGCAGCTTCGGGGGAAGGACTGAAGCTTTCTTT | CASSFGGRTEAFF
- | - | TRBJ2-7 | TRBV7-2 | TGTGCCAGCAGCTTACTCACAGGAACCTACGAGCAGTACTTC | CASSLLTGTYEQYF
few | - | TRBJ1-1 | TRBV20-1 | TGCAGTGCTAAGCAGACTTTCGCTTTCTTT | CSAKQTFAFF
- | - | TRBJ2-7 | TRBV28 | TGTGCCAGTGCAACCCCATTTAGCCACTACGAGCAGTACTTC | CASATPFSHYEQYF
- | TRBD1 | TRBJ2-2 | TRBV19 | TGTGCCAGTAGTAAAACAGGGGCCCCCACCGGGGAGCTGTTTTTT | CASSKTGAPTGELFF
- | - | TRBJ2-1 | TRBV7-2 | TGTGCCAGCAGCTTAGCCGGAGGACCCCGTGAGCAGTTCTTC | CASSLAGGPREQFF
- | - | TRBJ1-2 | TRBV6-5 | TGTGCCAGCAGTTACCGCCAGGGAGGTGGCTACACCTTC | CASSYRQGGGYTF
few | - | TRBJ1-2 | TRBV5-1 | TGCGCCAGCAGCCCCGGGACATCGCATGGCTACACCTTC | CASSPGTSHGYTF
- | - | TRBJ1-2 | TRBV2 | TGTGCCAGCCTAGTCCGGGAGGGGCATGGCTACACCTTC | CASLVREGHGYTF
- | TRBD1 | TRBJ1-4 | TRBV27 | TGTGCCAGCAGTTGGACAGGGGGCAGGGAACTGTTTTTT | CASSWTGGRELFF
- | - | TRBJ1-1 | TRBV6-5 | TGTGCCAGCAGTTACTTTGCAGGTCGGCAAGCAGAAGCTTTCTTT | CASSYFAGRQAEAFF
once | TRBD2 | TRBJ2-3 | TRBV9 | TGTGCCAGCAGCGAGGGGACTAGCGCAGATACGCAGTATTTT | CASSEGTSADTQYF
- | - | TRBJ1-3 | TRBV9 | TGTGCCAGCGGACGGGGTTCTGGAAACACCATATATTTT | CASGRGSGNTIYF